One and the same sample provided the 26 T cell receptor beta chains below, sequenced in a study of T-cell memory formation after mild COVID-19. From the 5' RACE reads, TCRdb called clonotypes with MiXCR, one entry per CDR3 protein. The repertoire holds roughly 280,000 distinct CDR3 sequences, with 15% to 20% as singletons. Material: PBMCs or a T cell subset sorted from them (not recorded which). The source of these receptors is a man aged 18 to 30 who had mild COVID-19 (a few samples of this study predate the infection). Cell type and time point are not known.

The gene calls are TRBV12-3 or TRBV12-4 and TRBJ1-2, with a possible D match to TRBD1 (5 bases). Trimming left V 7 bases short and J 4 bases short, with 19 bases between. The CDR3 totals 15 residues. The CDR3 DNA reads TGTGCCAGCACCCAGGGCCAGGGCCTTCTCTATGGCTACACCTTC. Protein product: CASTQGQGLLYGYTF.

This clonotype appeared a few times. The gene calls are TRBV9 and TRBJ2-5, with D possibly being TRBD1 (6 bases). This CDR3 contains 15 residues. Trimming pared 4 bases from V and 4 bases from J, leaving 17 bases between. Germline values: CDR1 SGDLS, CDR2 YYNGEE. CDR3 sequence: CASSRDKGRGETQYF. The CDR3 DNA follows: TGTGCCAGCAGCCGGGACAAAGGGCGTGGAGAGACCCAGTACTTC.

With respect to this clonotype: At one boundary the junction diverges from the germline segment, which might be a read error. This chain joins TRBV4-3 and TRBJ1-3; 10 bases line up with TRBD1. Germline V gene sequence: CDR1 LGHNA, CDR2 YSLEER. The CDR3 sequence is 13 residues long. For the CDR3, the DNA is TGCGCCAGCAGCCAAGATCTCGGGGACAGGGGCCAATTT. Protein product: CASSQDLGDRGQF.

The rearrangement links TRBV5-5 to TRBJ1-2; the D gene is possibly TRBD1 (5 bases). This CDR3 spans 14 amino acids. Trimming took 4 bases from V and 4 from J, leaving 14 bases between them. Germline values: CDR1 SGHKS, CDR2 YYEKEE (reference sequence). The CDR3 DNA reads as TGTGCCAGCAGCCCCGAGACAGCTTTCTATGGCTACACCTTC. Residues: CASSPETAFYGYTF.

The chain has TRBV12-3 or TRBV12-4 and TRBJ1-5; D may be TRBD1 (5 bases). CDR3 length: 14 residues. V lost 1 base and J 7 bases, leaving 11 bases between the germline ends. The CDR3 region has the DNA TGTGCCAGCAGTTTAGGGGGGGGACTCCAGCCCCAGCATTTT. Its translation is CASSLGGGLQPQHF.

This clonotype was picked up a small number of times. CDR3: CATAQGWRQPQHF. CDR3 nucleotides: TGTGCCACCGCACAGGGGTGGAGGCAGCCCCAGCATTTT. This chain joins TRBV24-1 and TRBJ1-5, with TRBD1 matching 7 bases. Germline V CDR1 and CDR2: KGHDR, SFDVKD. The CDR3 extends over 13 amino acids. V lost 9 bases to trimming and J lost 7 bases; unmatched junction nucleotides: 8.

V gene TRBV20-1 combines with J gene TRBJ2-5, with D possibly being TRBD1 (6 bases). The CDR3 contains 13 residues. V was clipped by 4 bases and J by 2 bases, with 11 bases between them. In germline, CDR1 is DFQATT, CDR2 SNEGSKA (reference sequence). Here the CDR3 DNA reads TGCAGTGCTAACCGACAGGCTCAAGAGACCCAGTACTTC. Encoded protein: CSANRQAQETQYF.

This clonotype appeared a few times. The V call is TRBV20-1, the J call TRBJ2-7; possibly TRBD2 for D (6 bases). Trimming took off 3 bases at V and 0 bases at J, with 15 bases between the two ends. CDR1 and CDR2 (germline): DFQATT, SNEGSKA (reference sequence). This CDR3 spans 15 amino acids. In DNA form, the CDR3 reads TGCAGTGCTAGCTCGTCGGGGGTGCCCTCCTACGAGCAGTACTTC. Translation: CSASSSGVPSYEQYF.

Only a few counts were recorded for this clonotype. This chain joins TRBV19 and TRBJ1-1; the D is unclear. From germline, CDR1 is LNHDA and CDR2 SQIVND (reference sequence). V was shortened by 4 bases and J by 2 bases, with 8 bases between the two germline ends. This CDR3 comprises 13 residues. The DNA of the CDR3 is TGTGCCAGTAGTACATTACTCAACACTGAAGCTTTCTTT. Translation gives CASSTLLNTEAFF. The variable domain in full, with the rest retrieved from reference TRBV19 and TRBJ1-1, is DGGITQSPKYLFRKEGQNVTLSCEQNLNHDAMYWYRQDPGQGLRLIYYSQIVNDFQKGDIAEGYSVSREKKESFPLTVTSAQKNPTAFYLCASSTLLNTEAFFGQGTRLTVV.

This rearrangement joins TRBV6-2 or TRBV6-3 to TRBJ2-1; no clear D gene. This CDR3 is 12 amino acids long. Germline V gives CDR1 MNHEY, CDR2 SVGEGT. The germline V and J ends were trimmed by 7 bases and 5 bases, with 9 bases remaining between them. The CDR3 loop is CASKALNNEQFF. The DNA for the CDR3 is TGTGCCAGCAAAGCCCTCAACAATGAGCAGTTCTTC.

This clonotype came up a few times. The V call is TRBV7-8, the J call TRBJ2-7; 8 bases align to TRBD2. The CDR3 runs 15 residues. Germline-derived CDR1 and CDR2 are SGHVS and FQNEAQ. V gave up 5 bases and J gave up 4 bases; unmatched junction bases: 10. The CDR3, as DNA: TGTGCCAGCAGCCCCCGGGTAGCGGGGCGGTACGAGCAGTACGTC. Its translation: CASSPRVAGRYEQYV.

The chain has TRBV4-2 and TRBJ2-2; D is possibly TRBD2 (5 bases). Per the germline V gene, CDR1 is LGHNA and CDR2 is YNFKEQ. The ends were cut back, 3 bases at V and 5 bases at J, with 16 bases in the middle. There are 16 residues in the CDR3. The CDR3 nucleotides are TGTGCCAGCAGCCACCCGGGAAGGGATGGGACCGGGGAGCTGTTTTTT. This sequence encodes CASSHPGRDGTGELFF.

The rearrangement joins TRBV9 to TRBJ2-7; 11 positions match TRBD2. The germline gives CDR1 SGDLS, CDR2 YYNGEE. This CDR3 has 15 residues. V shed 4 bases, J shed 0 bases, and the junction held 3 bases outside the gene matches. CDR3 sequence reads: CASSLGTSGSYEQYF. CDR3 DNA: TGTGCCAGCAGCCTCGGGACTAGCGGCTCCTACGAGCAGTACTTC. Full variable domain (missing parts from reference TRBV9 and TRBJ2-7): DSGVTQTPKHLITATGQRVTLRCSPRSGDLSVYWYQQSLDQGLQFLIQYYNGEERAKGNILERFSAQQFPDLHSELNLSSLELGDSALYFCASSLGTSGSYEQYFGPGTRLTVT.

The chain links TRBV12-3 or TRBV12-4 to TRBJ2-5; either TRBD1 or TRBD2 may fit D (6 bases each). Trimming pared 3 bases from V and 5 bases from J, leaving 13 bases between. This CDR3 comprises 14 residues. CDR3 residues: CASSLFGGRETQYF. For the CDR3, the DNA is TGTGCCAGCAGTTTGTTCGGGGGCCGGGAGACCCAGTACTTC.

The chain combines TRBV5-6 with TRBJ2-7; D may be TRBD1 (5 bases). Germline loops: CDR1 SGHDT, CDR2 YYEEEE. This CDR3 is built from 14 residues. Trimming took 1 base from V and 1 from J, leaving 9 bases between them. CDR3 nucleotides: TGTGCCAGCAGCTTGAAGGGGCCGTCCTACGAGCAGTACTTC. Protein product: CASSLKGPSYEQYF.

This clonotype was recorded many times. The chain is built from TRBV21-1 and TRBJ2-7; TRBD1 is the table's D call and was not checked against the DNA. TRBV21-1 is tagged as a pseudogene. This CDR3 is built from 16 residues. Here the CDR3 reads CASSKDRERMTYEQYV. The CDR3 DNA reads TGTGCCAGCAGCAAAGATCGGGAACGGATGACCTACGAGCAGTACGTC.

V usage is TRBV29-1 and J usage is TRBJ2-4; 9 positions match TRBD1. The trim removed 7 bases at V and 14 bases at J, leaving 6 bases unmatched. The germline V gene has CDR1 SQVTM and CDR2 ANQGSEA. This CDR3 spans 10 amino acids. CDR3 nucleotides: TGCAGCGCGACCCGGGACAGGGAGTACTTC. This gives the protein CSATRDREYF. Supplemented by reference TRBV29-1 and TRBJ2-4, the full variable domain reads SAVISQKPSRDICQRGTSLTIQCQVDSQVTMMFWYRQQPGQSLTLIATANQGSEATYESGFVIDKFPISRPNLTFSTLTVSNMSPEDSSIYLCSATRDREYFGAGTRLSVL.

The chain uses TRBV6-2 or TRBV6-3 and TRBJ2-7; D gene uncertain. This CDR3 has 14 amino acids. Germline CDR1 is MNHEY and CDR2 is SVGEGT. Trimming cost V 2 bases and J 2 bases, with 10 bases left between them. CDR3 bases: TGTGCCAGCAGTTACACAAACCGCGCCTACGAGCAGTACGTC. It yields the protein CASSYTNRAYEQYV.

The J gene is TRBJ1-2, the V gene TRBV9; D is uncertain. The germline V and J ends were trimmed by 2 bases and 4 bases, with 9 bases remaining between them. CDR3 length equals 13 residues. CDR1 is SGDLS, CDR2 YYNGEE, per germline. The CDR3 here is CASSVSQVYGYTF. The CDR3, as DNA: TGTGCCAGCAGCGTCAGTCAGGTCTATGGCTACACCTTC. Filled out from reference TRBV9 and TRBJ1-2, the complete variable domain reads DSGVTQTPKHLITATGQRVTLRCSPRSGDLSVYWYQQSLDQGLQFLIQYYNGEERAKGNILERFSAQQFPDLHSELNLSSLELGDSALYFCASSVSQVYGYTFGSGTRLTVV.

This clonotype has a handful of counts. This chain connects TRBV6-1 to TRBJ2-3, with a possible D match to TRBD1 (5 bases). The CDR3 length is 13 residues. V was trimmed by 7 bases and J by 4 bases, leaving 12 bases between them. The germline V gene encodes CDR1 MNHNS and CDR2 SASEGT. Written as DNA, the CDR3 is TGTGCCAGCATCTCAGGGTGGGCAGATACGCAGTATTTT. Residues: CASISGWADTQYF.

The sample holds a few counts of this clonotype. V and J are TRBV7-8 and TRBJ1-5; tentatively, D is TRBD1 (5 bases). CDR1 and CDR2 from the germline V gene are SGHVS and FQNEAQ. This CDR3 spans 11 amino acids. V lost 11 bases and J lost 7, with 12 bases in between. CDR3 coding DNA: TGTGCCGCGGGGGGTAACCAGCCCCAGCATTTT. It encodes CAAGGNQPQHF.

There are a few counts of this clonotype. The chain is built from TRBV4-1 and TRBJ1-1, with TRBD1 matching over 10 bases. This CDR3 spans 16 amino acids. Germline loops: CDR1 MGHRA, CDR2 YSYEKL. The V segment lost 4 bases and the J segment 0 bases; nucleotides outside the gene matches: 5. The CDR3 bases are TGCGCCAGCAGCCGAGGACAGGGGGAGGTGAACACTGAAGCTTTCTTT. It yields the protein CASSRGQGEVNTEAFF.

At least ten counts were recorded for this clonotype. The chain combines TRBV5-6 with TRBJ2-5, with a possible D match to TRBD2 (5 bases). Germline V lookup: CDR1 SGHDT, CDR2 YYEEEE. V shed 2 bases and J shed 4 bases, with 15 bases lying between them. The CDR3 runs 15 residues. CDR3 DNA sequence: TGTGCCAGCAGCTTCCGGAGCACCCGGGGAGAGACCCAGTACTTC. It encodes CASSFRSTRGETQYF.

This clonotype was seen a few times. The CDR3 nucleotides are TGCAGCGTTGCGGGCCGGATGAGCACAGATACGCAGTATTTT. Amino acid sequence: CSVAGRMSTDTQYF. The rearrangement links TRBV29-1 to TRBJ2-3; D is undetermined. This CDR3 spans 14 amino acids. Per the germline V gene, CDR1 is SQVTM and CDR2 is ANQGSEA. Trimming pared 4 bases from V and 0 bases from J, leaving 11 bases between.

This chain joins TRBV7-9 and TRBJ2-1, with D possibly TRBD2 on 5 matching bases. Germline V gene data show CDR1 as SEHNR and CDR2 as FQNEAQ (reference sequence). Trimming pared 1 base from V and 12 bases from J, leaving 16 bases between. The CDR3 has 14 residues. CDR3 nucleotide sequence: TGTGCCAGCAGCTTAGATGGGAACAGCCGGGGGCAGTTCTTC. Its protein product is CASSLDGNSRGQFF. Variable domain in full (rest from reference TRBV7-9 and TRBJ2-1): DTGVSQNPRHKITKRGQNVTFRCDPISEHNRLYWYRQTLGQGPEFLTYFQNEAQLEKSRLLSDRFSAERPKGSFSTLEIQRTEQGDSAMYLCASSLDGNSRGQFFGPGTRLTVL.

This clonotype was recorded many times. CDR3 residues: CASSHGLAGSADNEQFF. CDR3 bases: TGTGCCAGCAGCCACGGACTAGCGGGGAGCGCGGACAATGAGCAGTTCTTC. The rearrangement links TRBV3-1 to TRBJ2-1; 12 positions match TRBD2. V was clipped by 3 bases and J by 5 bases; unmatched bases: 8. The CDR3 runs to 17 residues. Germline V gene data show CDR1 as LGHDT and CDR2 as YNNKEL (reference sequence).